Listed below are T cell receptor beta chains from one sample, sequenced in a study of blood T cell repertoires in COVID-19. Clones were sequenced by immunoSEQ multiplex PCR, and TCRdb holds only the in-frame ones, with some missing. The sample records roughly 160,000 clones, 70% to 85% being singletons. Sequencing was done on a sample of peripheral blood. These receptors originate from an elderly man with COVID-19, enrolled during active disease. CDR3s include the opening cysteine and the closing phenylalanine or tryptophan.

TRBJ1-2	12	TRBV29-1	CSIRGPNYGYTF
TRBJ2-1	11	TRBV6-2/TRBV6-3	CASSLYSEQFF
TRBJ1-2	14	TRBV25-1	CASSELGPTGGYTF
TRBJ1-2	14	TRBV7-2	CASSPGQGNYGYTF
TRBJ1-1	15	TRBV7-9	CASSRQAGGNTEAFF
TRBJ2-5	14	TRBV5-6	CASSFNGARETQYF
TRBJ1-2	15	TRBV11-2	CASSSQGGHLGGYTF
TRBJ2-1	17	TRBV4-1	CASSPRLSSGGYNEQFF
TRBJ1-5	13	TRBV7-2	CASEGGGGQPQHF
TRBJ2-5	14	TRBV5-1	CASSLDGSQETQYF
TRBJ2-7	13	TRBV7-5	CARSAKQGNEQYF
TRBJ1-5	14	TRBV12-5	CASGPTGGSQPQHF
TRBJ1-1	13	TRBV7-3	CASSLSPFGEAFF
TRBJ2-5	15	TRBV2	CASSKLAGGWEPKYF
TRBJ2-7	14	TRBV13	CASSLLERGNEQYF
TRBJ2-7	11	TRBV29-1	CSVGLDYEQYF
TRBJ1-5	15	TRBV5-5	CASSSRTGWNQPQHF
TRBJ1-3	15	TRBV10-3	CAISDVSVSGNTIYF
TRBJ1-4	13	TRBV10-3	CAIRQRENEKLFF
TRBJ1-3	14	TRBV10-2	CASSTGRGGNTIYF
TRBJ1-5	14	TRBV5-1	CASSYDSQNQPQHF
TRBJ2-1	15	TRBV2	CASNQRGSSYNEQFF
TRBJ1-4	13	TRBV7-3	CASSFGQKEKLFF
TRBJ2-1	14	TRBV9	CASSFSGGHNEQFF
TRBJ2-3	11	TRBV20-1	CSASDRYTQYF
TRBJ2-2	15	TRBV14	CASSRGQPNTGELFF
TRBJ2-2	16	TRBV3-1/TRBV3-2	CASRPRTTGNTGELFF
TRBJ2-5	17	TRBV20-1	CSASTLAGGPAQETQYF
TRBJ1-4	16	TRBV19	CASSPYNGGAFEKLFF
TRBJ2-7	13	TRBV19	CASTGQNSYEQYF
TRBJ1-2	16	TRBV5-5	CASSLAPGSGLRGYTF
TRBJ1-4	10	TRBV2	CASSDEKLFF
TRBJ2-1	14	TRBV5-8	CASLRGGIYNEQFF
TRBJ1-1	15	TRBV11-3	CASSLGDRVNTEAFF
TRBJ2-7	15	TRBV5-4	CASTHRQGTSYEQYF
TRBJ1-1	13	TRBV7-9	CASSLRENTEAFF
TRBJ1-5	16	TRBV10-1	CASSDGQLHSNQPQHF
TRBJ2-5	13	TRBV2	CASSEGPRETQYF
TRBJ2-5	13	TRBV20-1	CSASWDRGETQYF
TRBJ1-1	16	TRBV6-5	CASSYVGWQLNTEAFF
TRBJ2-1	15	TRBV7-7	CASSSNGGSYNEQFF
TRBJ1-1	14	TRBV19	CASSMDRGLAEAFF